This T cell receptor beta chain derives from a study of beta chain features in type 1 diabetes. Whole-study results and caveats: Shortening that was moderate but significant affected the TCRB CDR3s of Type 1 diabetes patients in all four CD4+ subsets. When cDNA is sequenced, cells with high TCR expression could be over-represented.

The CDR3 length is 14 residues. With 4 bases clipped from V and 4 bases from J, the junction kept 3 bases outside the gene matches. As every portion of the isolated RNA was reverse transcribed, the sequencing read expressed TCRB transcripts. Repertoires were generated with immunoSEQ multiplex PCR, while TCRdb's copy carries only in-frame clones and drops some. In the table there are roughly 230,000 clones, over 7.5% of which are singletons. This clone appeared a few times. The antigen is not known. The chain links TRBV23-1 to TRBJ1-5; 8 nucleotides line up with TRBD1. TRBV23-1 is an ORF for which the function is uncertain. The TCR comes from a woman in her late teens or twenties in good health. Sequencing was carried out using naive CD4+ T cells from blood. The CDR3 loop is CASSLRTGNQPQHF. The CDR3 nucleotides read TGCGCCAGCAGTCTTAGGACAGGGAATCAGCCCCAGCATTTT.